This TCR beta chain came from a study of T cells in Graves' hyperthyroidism and ophthalmopathy. CDR3 length: 12 residues. CDR1 and CDR2 from the germline V gene are SNHLY and FYNNEI. V was shortened by 6 bases and J by 9 bases, with 14 bases between the two germline ends. The investigators amplified TCR beta CDR3 regions from RNA transcripts. TCR CDR3 regions were first amplified by RT-PCR with HTBI primers. A single record per CDR3 protein comes from TCRdb applying MiXCR to the multiplex PCR reads. The sample includes more than 600,000 distinct CDR3 sequences, roughly 15% of them seen just once. Concerning this clonotype itself: With a much larger clone just one base away, this may be a read error.

This sequence joins TRBV2 and TRBJ2-5; TRBD2 is a possible D gene (6 bases). The sequenced sample consisted of blood. The TCR was taken from a man between 18 and 35 years old with Graves' hyperthyroidism. The CDR3 coding sequence is TGTGCCAGCAGGTGGGCCGGGGAGGCCCAGTACTTC. This encodes CASRWAGEAQYF.